This T cell receptor beta chain originates from a study of T-cell memory formation after mild COVID-19. Study observations and caveats: Whether second-wave clones peaking at day 37 were SARS-CoV-2 specific went unconfirmed. There were some responding clones in pre-infection memory, which suggested that cross-reactive memory had joined.

TCR alpha and TCR beta cDNA libraries carrying sample barcodes and UMIs were produced by 5'RACE using constant-segment primers. TCRdb reprocessed the 5' RACE reads with MiXCR, giving one entry per CDR3 protein. The repertoire has around 440,000 distinct CDR3 sequences, about 20% of them found once; the top ten carry about 12%. Note on this clonotype: The antigen remains undetermined.

Trimming removed 5 bases from V and 3 bases from J, with 24 bases in between. CDR3 length equals 18 residues. Per the germline V gene, CDR1 is LNHDA and CDR2 is SQIVND (reference sequence). This receptor was obtained from an adult woman who had mild COVID-19 (a few samples of this study predate the infection). Cell type and time point are not known. This sequence joins TRBV19 and TRBJ2-3; the D gene is possibly TRBD1 (6 bases). Sequenced: PBMCs or a T cell subset sorted from them (not recorded which). The CDR3 loop is CASSALDSPEVRTDTQYF. CDR3 nucleotides: TGTGCCAGTAGTGCTCTGGACAGCCCCGAAGTAAGAACAGATACGCAGTATTTT.